The 10 T cell receptor beta chains below were found in one sample sequenced in a study of CD8+CD57+ T cells in acquired aplastic anemia. Investigators profiled TCR beta VDJ and CDR3 from genomic DNA template. TCRdb analysed the reads with MiXCR anew, one entry per CDR3 protein. The top ten hold 3% to 4.5% of the sample, which has some 410,000 distinct CDR3 sequences, 55% to 75% seen once. Sequencing was performed on sorted CD4+, CD8+, or CD8+CD57+ T cells (not recorded which) from PBMCs. The origin of the receptors is a human donor in good health, serving as a control.

The chain employs TRBV20-1 and TRBJ2-5; tentative D call: TRBD1 (6 bases). V gave up 3 bases and J gave up 5 bases, with 19 bases separating them. Germline V gene sequence: CDR1 DFQATT, CDR2 SNEGSKA (reference sequence). The CDR3 length is 15 residues. CDR3 nucleotide sequence: TGCAGTGCTAGTAGGGGGATGGTAGACAATGAGACCCAGTACTTC. Encoded protein: CSASRGMVDNETQYF.

The chain is built from TRBV20-1 and TRBJ1-2; TRBD1 might be the D (6 bases). The germline V gene has CDR1 DFQATT and CDR2 SNEGSKA (reference sequence). The CDR3 extends over 15 amino acids. The V end lost 5 bases, the J end lost 4 bases, and 20 bases lay between the germline ends. As DNA, the CDR3 is TGCAGTGCTTACCGGGGCAGGGGTGGATTCTATGGCTACACCTTC. As protein: CSAYRGRGGFYGYTF.

This clonotype was counted at least ten times. The chain combines TRBV5-1 with TRBJ1-5; 9 positions match TRBD1. The CDR3 totals 14 residues. V dropped 4 bases and J dropped 6; count of bases not matched to a gene: 5. The germline CDR1 and CDR2 sequences are SGHRS and YFSETQ. The DNA for the CDR3 is TGCGCCAGCAGCCCGGGGACAGGGCCTCAGCCCCAGCATTTT. It is translated as CASSPGTGPQPQHF.

V usage is TRBV7-2 and J usage is TRBJ1-4; D remains ambiguous. The V and J ends lost 1 base and 17 bases respectively, with 23 bases between them. Germline V gives CDR1 SGHTA, CDR2 FQGNSA. The CDR3 is 15 amino acids. CDR3 in amino acids: CASSLVLRNTETFFF. In DNA, the CDR3 is TGTGCCAGCAGCTTAGTCCTACGGAACACTGAAACTTTCTTTTTT.

Details on this clonotype: The junction departs from the called germline gene at one end, perhaps through a read error. The chain carries TRBV29-1 and TRBJ2-7; TRBD1 or TRBD2 may be the D gene (5 bases each). Germline CDR1 reads SQVTM; CDR2 reads ANQGSEA. The CDR3 runs 12 residues. The CDR3 reads CSVSGRNYGQSF. In DNA form, the CDR3 reads TGCAGCGTGTCGGGACGGAACTATGGGCAGTCCTTC.

The rearrangement links TRBV7-3 to TRBJ1-6; no reliable D call. Trimming took off 6 bases at V and 13 bases at J, with 22 bases between the two ends. Germline V CDR1 and CDR2: SGHTA, FQGTGA. The CDR3 contains 15 residues. CDR3 bases: TGTGCCAGCAGTACCCGTCCCGCTATTCCTTCCCCCCTCCACTTT. Translation: CASSTRPAIPSPLHF.

The J gene is TRBJ2-7, the V gene TRBV7-9; the match to TRBD2 covers 9 bases. V lost 5 bases and J lost 5; bases outside the gene matches: 10. Germline values: CDR1 SEHNR, CDR2 FQNEAQ (reference sequence). This CDR3 is 15 amino acids long. The CDR3 DNA sequence: TGTGCCAGCAGCCGGGGCGCAGCGGGGGGCGACGAGCAGTACTTC. Translation gives CASSRGAAGGDEQYF.

In the case of this clonotype: One junction end does not reproduce the germline sequence, and a read error may be involved. The chain joins TRBV19 to TRBJ1-4, with 7 bases matching TRBD1. The length of the CDR3 is 14 residues. Germline CDR1 LNHDA, CDR2 SQIVND (reference sequence). Here the CDR3 DNA reads TGTGCCAGTAGTACCGGGACAGAAAATGAAAAACTCTTTTTT. The encoded protein is CASSTGTENEKLFF.

The rearrangement uses TRBV28 and TRBJ1-2, with no clear D. Germline V CDR1 and CDR2: MDHEN, SYDVKM. The V gene lost 6 bases and the J gene lost 7 bases, with 9 bases spanning the gap. The CDR3 extends over 11 amino acids. CDR3 loop: CASRGLFGYTF. The CDR3 nucleotides read TGTGCCAGCAGGGGCCTTTTTGGCTACACCTTC.

The rearrangement links TRBV12-3 or TRBV12-4 to TRBJ1-1; D not resolved. V shed 10 bases and J shed 1 base, with 13 bases lying between them. This CDR3 region has 13 residues. The CDR3 region is CATAITPNTEAFF. The CDR3 bases are TGTGCCACTGCCATTACACCGAACACTGAAGCTTTCTTT.